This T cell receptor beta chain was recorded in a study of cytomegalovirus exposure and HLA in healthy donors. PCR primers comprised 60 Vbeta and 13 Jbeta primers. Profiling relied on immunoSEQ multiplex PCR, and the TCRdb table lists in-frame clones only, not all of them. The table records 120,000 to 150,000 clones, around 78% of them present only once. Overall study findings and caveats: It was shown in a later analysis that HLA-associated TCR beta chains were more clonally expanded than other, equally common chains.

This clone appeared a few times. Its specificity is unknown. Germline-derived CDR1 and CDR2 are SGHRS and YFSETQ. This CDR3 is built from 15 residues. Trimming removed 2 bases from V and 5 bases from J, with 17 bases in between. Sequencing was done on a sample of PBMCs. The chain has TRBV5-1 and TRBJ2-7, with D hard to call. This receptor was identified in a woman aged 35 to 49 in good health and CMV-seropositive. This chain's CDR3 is CASSLHDRYRDEQYF. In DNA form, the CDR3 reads TGCGCCAGCAGCTTACACGATCGTTACCGGGACGAGCAGTACTTC. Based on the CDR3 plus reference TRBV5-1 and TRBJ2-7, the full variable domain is KAGVTQTPRYLIKTRGQQVTLSCSPISGHRSVSWYQQTPGQGLQFLFEYFSETQRNKGNFPGRFSGRQFSNSRSEMNVSTLELGDSALYLCASSLHDRYRDEQYFGPGTRLTVT.